The next 12 T cell receptor beta chains were all read from a single sample in a study of beta chain features in type 1 diabetes listed by TCRdb under 2018. Overall study results and their limits: Type 1 diabetes patients showed a moderate but significant shortening of TCRB CDR3 length in all four CD4+ subsets.

The method was the immunoSEQ multiplex PCR assay. The entire amount of isolated RNA was reverse transcribed using the High Capacity cDNA Reverse Transcription Kit, so the sequenced TCRB transcripts were expressed ones. In its TCRdb copy, this immuneACCESS table keeps in-frame sequences only and misses some clones. Where compared with another copy, unresolved V genes explain less than half of these, and the others have no known cause. The sample has 100,000 to 150,000 clones on record, roughly 17% of them singletons. 2% to 3% of the sample goes to the ten largest clones. These receptors lack a known antigen. Specimen: central memory CD4+ T cells from blood. The receptors originated from a man in his late teens or twenties with type 1 diabetes.

The chain links TRBV7-2 to TRBJ1-2; possibly TRBD1 for D (5 bases). The CDR3 totals 14 residues. In germline, CDR1 is SGHTA, CDR2 FQGNSA. V gave up 2 bases and J gave up 6 bases, with 13 bases separating them. For the CDR3, the DNA is TGTGCCAGCAGCTTAATGGGTCCAGGGAATGGCTACACCTTC. Amino acids: CASSLMGPGNGYTF.

This clone was counted only a few times. J is TRBJ1-4 and V is TRBV7-2; tentative D call: TRBD1 (5 bases). V lost 5 bases, J lost 3 bases, and 13 bases lay in between. Germline-derived CDR1 and CDR2 are SGHTA and FQGNSA. The CDR3 totals 15 residues. CDR3 sequence reads: CASSSRQPPNEKLFF. Written as DNA, the CDR3 is TGTGCCAGCAGCAGCAGACAGCCCCCTAATGAAAAACTGTTTTTT.

A few counts support this clone. Here the CDR3 reads CASSFNRVSMEPYNEQFF. The CDR3 bases are TGTGCCAGCAGCTTCAACCGGGTTTCAATGGAACCCTACAATGAGCAGTTCTTC. V usage is TRBV11-2 and J usage is TRBJ2-1; D is ambiguous. The CDR3 spans 18 residues. Trimming removed 3 bases from V and 2 bases from J, with 20 bases in between. Germline loops: CDR1 SGHAT, CDR2 FQNNGV.

The rearrangement joins TRBV20-1 to TRBJ2-1; D is undetermined. Trimming took off 1 base at V and 6 bases at J, with 4 bases between the two ends. This CDR3 is built from 11 residues. The germline gives CDR1 DFQATT, CDR2 SNEGSKA (reference sequence). The CDR3 DNA sequence: TGCAGTGCTAGAGGGTTCAATGAGCAGTTCTTC. It yields the protein CSARGFNEQFF.

The rearrangement joins TRBV7-2 to TRBJ2-5, with D uncertain. The CDR3 has 12 residues. Germline lookup yields CDR1 SGHTA and CDR2 FQGNSA. With 5 bases removed from V and 7 bases from J, the gap between germline ends came to 11 bases. CDR3 sequence: CASSVYSGTQYF. The CDR3 DNA reads TGTGCCAGCAGCGTATATAGTGGGACCCAGTACTTC.

This clone was detected only a few times. J is TRBJ1-2 and V is TRBV30; D ambiguous. V lost 3 bases and J lost 4, with 9 bases in between. Germline loops: CDR1 GTSNPN, CDR2 SVGIG (reference sequence). CDR3 length: 12 residues. Here the CDR3 reads CAWRGDRYGYTF. In nucleotides, the CDR3 is TGTGCCTGGAGAGGTGATCGCTATGGCTACACCTTC.

This clone was picked up a small number of times. A single base separates this from a much larger clone, so it may be a read error. V and J are TRBV14 and TRBJ2-7; D is ambiguous. CDR3 size: 11 residues. Between the trimmed V and J ends, which lost 2 bases and 3 bases, there was a span of 2 bases. CDR1 is SGHDN and CDR2 is FVKESK in the germline V gene. CDR3 nucleotides: TGTGCCAGCAGCCAATACTACGAGCAGTACTTC. It yields the protein CASSQYYEQYF.

This clone was counted a few times. It may be a read error: a sequence one base away is much more abundant. In the same sample, other DNA sequences code for this CDR3. The V call is TRBV29-1, the J call TRBJ2-4; tentatively, D is TRBD1 or TRBD2 (7 bases each). The CDR3 totals 13 residues. CDR1 SQVTM and CDR2 ANQGSEA come from the germline V gene. The V end lost 8 bases, the J end lost 6 bases, and 17 bases lay between the germline ends. CDR3 residues: CSSSSGGGNIQYF. CDR3 DNA sequence: TGCAGCTCATCCTCAGGGGGGGGAAACATTCAGTACTTC.

V usage is TRBV14 and J usage is TRBJ1-4, with unresolved D. Trimming took off 5 bases at V and 4 bases at J, with 8 bases between the two ends. The germline V gene has CDR1 SGHDN and CDR2 FVKESK. The CDR3 loop spans 13 amino acids. For the CDR3, the DNA is TGTGCCAGCAGCTTACTCGTTAATGAAAAACTGTTTTTT. This codes for CASSLLVNEKLFF.

This clone was counted a few times. This chain uses TRBV21-1 with TRBJ2-1; the DNA was not used to check the table's D call, TRBD2. TRBV21-1 has pseudogene status. This CDR3 is 16 amino acids long. This chain's CDR3 is CASSKARLAGEGEQFF. Here the CDR3 DNA reads TGTGCCAGCAGCAAAGCGCGTCTAGCGGGAGAGGGTGAGCAGTTCTTC.

This clone turned up a few times. This chain uses TRBV11-1 with TRBJ2-5, with 7 bases lining up with TRBD2. CDR1 is SGHAT and CDR2 is FQDESV in the germline V gene (reference sequence). Losses at the gene ends were 2 bases for V and 2 bases for J; bases not matched to a gene: 5. This CDR3 is built from 15 residues. The DNA of the CDR3 is TGTGCCAGCAGCTTACTAGCGGACAATCAAGAGACCCAGTACTTC. Translated, it gives CASSLLADNQETQYF.

The chain is built from TRBV25-1 and TRBJ2-3; TRBD1 or TRBD2 may be the D gene (5 bases each). The germline gives CDR1 MGHDK, CDR2 SYGVNS. The CDR3 runs to 14 residues. The ends were cut back, 5 bases at V and 9 bases at J, with 18 bases in the middle. DNA for the CDR3: TGTGCCAGCAGTCCCCCGGGACCTACGCGCACGCAGTATTTT. Its protein product is CASSPPGPTRTQYF.